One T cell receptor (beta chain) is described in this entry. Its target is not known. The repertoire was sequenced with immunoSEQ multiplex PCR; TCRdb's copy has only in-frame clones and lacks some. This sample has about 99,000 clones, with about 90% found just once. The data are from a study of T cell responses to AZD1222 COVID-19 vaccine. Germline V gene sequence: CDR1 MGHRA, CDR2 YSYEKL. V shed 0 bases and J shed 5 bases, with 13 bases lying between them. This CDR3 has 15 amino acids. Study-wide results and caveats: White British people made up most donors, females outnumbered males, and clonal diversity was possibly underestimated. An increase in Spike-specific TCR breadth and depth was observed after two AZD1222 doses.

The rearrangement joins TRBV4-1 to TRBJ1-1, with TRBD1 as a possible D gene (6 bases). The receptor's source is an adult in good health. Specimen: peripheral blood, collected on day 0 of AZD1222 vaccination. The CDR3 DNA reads TGCGCCAGCAGCCAAGAAGGCAGGGGTGGGACTGAAGCTTTCTTT. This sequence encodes CASSQEGRGGTEAFF.